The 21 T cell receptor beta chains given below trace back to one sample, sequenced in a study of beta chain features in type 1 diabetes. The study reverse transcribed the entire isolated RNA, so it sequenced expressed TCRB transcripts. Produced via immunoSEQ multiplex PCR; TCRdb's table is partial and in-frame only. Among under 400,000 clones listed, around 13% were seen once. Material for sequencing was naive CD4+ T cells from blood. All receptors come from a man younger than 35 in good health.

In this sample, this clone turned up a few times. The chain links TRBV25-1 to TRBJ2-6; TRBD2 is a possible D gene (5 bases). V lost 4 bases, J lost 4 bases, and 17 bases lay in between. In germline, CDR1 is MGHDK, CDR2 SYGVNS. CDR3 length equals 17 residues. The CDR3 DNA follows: TGTGCCAGCAGTGCATTATCCGGGAATCAGGGGGCCAACGTCCTGACTTTC. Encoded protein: CASSALSGNQGANVLTF.

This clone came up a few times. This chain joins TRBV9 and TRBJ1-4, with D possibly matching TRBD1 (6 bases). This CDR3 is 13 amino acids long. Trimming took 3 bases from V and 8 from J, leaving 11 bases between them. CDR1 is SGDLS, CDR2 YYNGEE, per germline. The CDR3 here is CASSGQVGEKLFF. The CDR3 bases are TGTGCCAGCAGCGGACAGGTTGGGGAAAAACTGTTTTTT.

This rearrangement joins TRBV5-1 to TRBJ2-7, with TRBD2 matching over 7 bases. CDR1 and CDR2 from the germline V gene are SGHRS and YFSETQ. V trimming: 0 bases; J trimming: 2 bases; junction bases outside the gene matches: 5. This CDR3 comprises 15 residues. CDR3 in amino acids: CASSLGLAETYEQYF. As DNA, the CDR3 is TGCGCCAGCAGCTTGGGGCTAGCGGAGACCTACGAGCAGTACTTC.

CDR3: CASREDNIRYEQYF. The CDR3 DNA sequence: TGTGCCAGCAGGGAAGACAATATAAGATACGAGCAGTACTTC. The V call is TRBV27, the J call TRBJ2-7; D is undetermined. Germline V gene lookup returns CDR1 MNHEY and CDR2 SMNVEV (reference sequence). V dropped 6 bases and J dropped 4 bases, with 16 bases sitting between them. The CDR3 is 14 residues long.

The CDR3 sequence: CASSYPGGNIQYF. As DNA, the CDR3 is TGTGCCAGCAGTTACCCCGGGGGGAACATTCAGTACTTC. The rearrangement links TRBV6-5 to TRBJ2-4; 7 bases are a match to TRBD2. There are 13 residues in the CDR3. The germline V gene encodes CDR1 MNHEY and CDR2 SVGAGI. V dropped 2 bases and J dropped 7; count of bases not matched to a gene: 2.

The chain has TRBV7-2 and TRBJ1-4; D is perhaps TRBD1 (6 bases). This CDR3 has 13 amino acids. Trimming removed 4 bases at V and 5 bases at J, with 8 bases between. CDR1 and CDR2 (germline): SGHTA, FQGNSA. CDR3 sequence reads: CASSYRENEKLFF. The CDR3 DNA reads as TGTGCCAGCAGCTACAGGGAAAATGAAAAACTGTTTTTT.

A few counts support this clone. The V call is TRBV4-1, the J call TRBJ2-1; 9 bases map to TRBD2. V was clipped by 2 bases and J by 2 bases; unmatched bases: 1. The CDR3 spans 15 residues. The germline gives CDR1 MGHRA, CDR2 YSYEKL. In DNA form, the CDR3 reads TGCGCCAGCAGCCAATCTAGCGGGACCTACAATGAGCAGTTCTTC. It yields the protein CASSQSSGTYNEQFF.

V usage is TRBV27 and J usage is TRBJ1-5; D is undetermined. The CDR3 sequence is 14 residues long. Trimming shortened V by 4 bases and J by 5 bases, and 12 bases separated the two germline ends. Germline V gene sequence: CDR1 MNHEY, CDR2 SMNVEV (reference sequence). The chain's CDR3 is CASSSPGFDQPQHF. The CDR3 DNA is TGTGCCAGCAGTTCCCCGGGGTTTGATCAGCCCCAGCATTTT.

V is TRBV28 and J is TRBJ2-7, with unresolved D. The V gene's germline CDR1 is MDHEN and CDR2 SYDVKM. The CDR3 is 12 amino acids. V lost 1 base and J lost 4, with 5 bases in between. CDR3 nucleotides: TGTGCCAGCAGTTTATCCAGATACGAGCAGTACTTC. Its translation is CASSLSRYEQYF.

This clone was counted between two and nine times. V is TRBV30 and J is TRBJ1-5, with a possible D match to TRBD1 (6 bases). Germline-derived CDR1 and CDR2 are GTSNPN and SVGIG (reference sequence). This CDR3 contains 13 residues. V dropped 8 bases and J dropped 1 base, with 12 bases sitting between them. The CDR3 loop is CALRTVSNQPQHF. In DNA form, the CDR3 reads TGTGCCCTACGGACAGTAAGCAATCAGCCCCAGCATTTT.

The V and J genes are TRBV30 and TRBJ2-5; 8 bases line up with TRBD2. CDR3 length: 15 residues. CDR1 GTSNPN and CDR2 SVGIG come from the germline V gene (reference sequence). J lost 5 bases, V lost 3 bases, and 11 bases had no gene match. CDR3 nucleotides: TGTGCCTGGAGCCCGGGACTAGGGTTGGTGGAGACCCAGTACTTC. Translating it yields CAWSPGLGLVETQYF.

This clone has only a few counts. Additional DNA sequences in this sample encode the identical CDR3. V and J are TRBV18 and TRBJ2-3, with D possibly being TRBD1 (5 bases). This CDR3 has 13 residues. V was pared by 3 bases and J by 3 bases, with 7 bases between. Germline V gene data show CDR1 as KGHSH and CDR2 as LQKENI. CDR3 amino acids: CASSPPGTDTQYF. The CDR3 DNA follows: TGTGCCAGCTCACCTCCAGGGACAGATACGCAGTATTTT.

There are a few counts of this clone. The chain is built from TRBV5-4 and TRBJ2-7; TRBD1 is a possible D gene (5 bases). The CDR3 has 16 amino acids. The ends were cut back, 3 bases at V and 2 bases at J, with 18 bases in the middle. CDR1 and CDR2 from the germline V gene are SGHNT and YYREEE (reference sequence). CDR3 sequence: CASSSSRQGGPYEQYF. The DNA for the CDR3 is TGTGCCAGCAGCTCGTCAAGGCAGGGTGGGCCCTACGAGCAGTACTTC. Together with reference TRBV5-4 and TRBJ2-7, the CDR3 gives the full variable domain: ETGVTQSPTHLIKTRGQQVTLRCSSQSGHNTVSWYQQALGQGPQFIFQYYREEENGRGNFPPRFSGLQFPNYSSELNVNALELDDSALYLCASSSSRQGGPYEQYFGPGTRLTVT.

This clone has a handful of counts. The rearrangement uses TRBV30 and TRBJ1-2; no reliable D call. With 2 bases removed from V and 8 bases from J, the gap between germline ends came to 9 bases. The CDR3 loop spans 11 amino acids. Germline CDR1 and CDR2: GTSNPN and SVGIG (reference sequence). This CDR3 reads CAWSLGDGYTF. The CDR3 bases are TGTGCCTGGAGTCTCGGAGACGGCTACACCTTC.

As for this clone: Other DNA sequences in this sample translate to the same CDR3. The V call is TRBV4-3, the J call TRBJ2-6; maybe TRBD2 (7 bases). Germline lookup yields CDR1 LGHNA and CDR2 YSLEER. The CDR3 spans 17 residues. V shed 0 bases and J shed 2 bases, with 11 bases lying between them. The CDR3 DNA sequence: TGCGCCAGCAGCCAAGAGGGGGGGCGGGCTGGGGCCAACGTCCTGACTTTC. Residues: CASSQEGGRAGANVLTF.

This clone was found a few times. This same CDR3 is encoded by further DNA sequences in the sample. Written as DNA, the CDR3 is TGTGCCTGGAGTGCAGACAGGGGCCCCTACGAGCAGTACTTC. This sequence encodes CAWSADRGPYEQYF. The chain couples TRBV30 to TRBJ2-7; 8 nucleotides match TRBD1. The V and J ends lost 1 base and 2 bases, in that order; junction bases with no gene match: 4. In germline, CDR1 is GTSNPN, CDR2 SVGIG (reference sequence). The CDR3 has 14 residues.

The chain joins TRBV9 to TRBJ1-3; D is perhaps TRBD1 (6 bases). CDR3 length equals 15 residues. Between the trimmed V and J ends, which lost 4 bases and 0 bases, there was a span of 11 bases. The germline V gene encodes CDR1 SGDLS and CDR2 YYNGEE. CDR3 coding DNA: TGTGCCAGCAGCCTCACAGGGTTCTCTGGAAACACCATATATTTT. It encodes CASSLTGFSGNTIYF.

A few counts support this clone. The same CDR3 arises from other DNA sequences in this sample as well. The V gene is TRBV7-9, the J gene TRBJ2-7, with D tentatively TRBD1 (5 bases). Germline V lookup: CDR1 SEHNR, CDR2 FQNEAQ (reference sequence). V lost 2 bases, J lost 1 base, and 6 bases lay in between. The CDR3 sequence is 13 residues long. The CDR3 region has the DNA TGTGCCAGCAGCTTAAGACAGTCCTACGAGCAGTACTTC. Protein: CASSLRQSYEQYF.

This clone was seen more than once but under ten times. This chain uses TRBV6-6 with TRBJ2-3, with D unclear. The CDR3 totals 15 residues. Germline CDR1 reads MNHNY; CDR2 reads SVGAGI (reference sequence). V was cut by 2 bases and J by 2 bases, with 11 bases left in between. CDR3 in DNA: TGTGCCAGCAGTTACCGGGTGGCTCTCACAGATACGCAGTATTTT. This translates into CASSYRVALTDTQYF.

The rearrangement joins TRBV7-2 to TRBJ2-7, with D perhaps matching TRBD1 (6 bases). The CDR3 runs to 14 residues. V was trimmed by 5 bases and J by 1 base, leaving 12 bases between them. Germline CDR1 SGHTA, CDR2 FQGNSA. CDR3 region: CASSLSDRSYEQYF. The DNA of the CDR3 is TGTGCCAGCAGCCTCAGTGACAGGTCCTACGAGCAGTACTTC.

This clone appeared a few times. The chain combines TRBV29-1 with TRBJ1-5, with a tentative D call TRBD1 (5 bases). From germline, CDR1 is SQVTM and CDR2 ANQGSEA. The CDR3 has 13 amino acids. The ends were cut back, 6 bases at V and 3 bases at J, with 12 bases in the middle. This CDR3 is CSVRKGHNQPQHF. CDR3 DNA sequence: TGCAGCGTGCGGAAGGGGCACAATCAGCCCCAGCATTTT.